This T cell receptor (beta chain) was profiled in a study of PD-L1 blockade in urothelial cancer. Time point given: pretreatment peripheral blood. Assay used: immunoSEQ multiplex PCR; TCRdb lists only in-frame clones, some missing. Of tens of thousands of clones in the sample, 65% to 85% were seen once. The CDR3 has 14 residues. V gene TRBV12-2 combines with J gene TRBJ2-1; the table gives TRBD1 as D, unverified against the DNA. TRBV12-2 is listed as a pseudogene. The TCR sequence derives from an older woman with urothelial cancer. This specimen was PBMCs, taken around atezolizumab (anti-PD-L1) treatment. This CDR3 reads CASRMTGSPLEQFF. The CDR3 nucleotides are TGTGCAAGTCGCATGACAGGGTCCCCGTTAGAGCAGTTCTTC.